The clone carrying this T cell receptor beta chain has just a few counts. This record comes from a study of patients and donors after allogeneic stem cell transplantation. MiXCR was run by TCRdb on the RT-PCR reads, yielding one entry per CDR3 protein. The sample carries around 170,000 distinct CDR3 sequences, 24% recorded once. CDR1 is SGHTA and CDR2 is FQGNSA in the germline V gene. The CDR3 is made up of 16 amino acids. The V end was cut by 5 bases, the J end by 3 bases, with 14 bases between. V and J are TRBV7-2 and TRBJ1-6, with D tentatively TRBD1 (6 bases). This TCR came from a human donor who was either an allogeneic HSCT recipient or a stem cell or donor lymphocyte infusion donor (not recorded which). It is not recorded whose cells these are; they may come from a transplant donor. Specimen: blood, either unsorted or a sorted T cell fraction (not recorded which). The CDR3 region is CASSQTGPLYNSPLHF. CDR3 DNA sequence: TGTGCCAGCAGCCAGACAGGACCTCTCTATAATTCACCCCTCCACTTT.